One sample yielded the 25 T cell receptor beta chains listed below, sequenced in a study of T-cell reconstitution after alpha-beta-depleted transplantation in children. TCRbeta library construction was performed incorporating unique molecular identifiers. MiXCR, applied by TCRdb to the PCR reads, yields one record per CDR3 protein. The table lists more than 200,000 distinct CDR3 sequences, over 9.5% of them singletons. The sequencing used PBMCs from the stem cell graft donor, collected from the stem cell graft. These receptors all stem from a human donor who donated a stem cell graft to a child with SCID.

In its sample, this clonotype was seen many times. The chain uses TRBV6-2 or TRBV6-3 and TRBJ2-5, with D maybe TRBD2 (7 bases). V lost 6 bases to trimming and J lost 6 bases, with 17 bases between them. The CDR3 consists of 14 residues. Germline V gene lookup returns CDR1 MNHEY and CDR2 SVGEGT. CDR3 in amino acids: CASSQPGGAKTQYF. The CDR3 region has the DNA TGTGCCAGCAGCCAGCCTGGGGGGGCGAAGACCCAGTACTTC.

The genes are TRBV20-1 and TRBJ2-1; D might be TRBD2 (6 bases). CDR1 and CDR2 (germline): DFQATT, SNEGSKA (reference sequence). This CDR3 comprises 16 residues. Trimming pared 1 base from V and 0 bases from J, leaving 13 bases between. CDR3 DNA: TGCAGTGCTAGAGTGCGGGGAAGGGGCTCCTACAATGAGCAGTTCTTC. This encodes CSARVRGRGSYNEQFF.

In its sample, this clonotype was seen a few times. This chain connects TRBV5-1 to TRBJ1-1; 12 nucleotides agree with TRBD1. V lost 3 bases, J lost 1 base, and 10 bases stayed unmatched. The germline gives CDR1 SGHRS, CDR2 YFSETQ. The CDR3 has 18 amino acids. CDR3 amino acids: CASSSLPGQGARNTEAFF. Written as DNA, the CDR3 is TGCGCCAGCAGCTCTCTCCCGGGACAGGGGGCCAGGAACACTGAAGCTTTCTTT.

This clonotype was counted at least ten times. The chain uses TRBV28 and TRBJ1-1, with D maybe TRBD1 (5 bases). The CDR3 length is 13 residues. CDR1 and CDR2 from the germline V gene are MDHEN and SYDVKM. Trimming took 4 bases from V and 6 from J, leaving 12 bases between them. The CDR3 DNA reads TGTGCCAGCAGTTATGGGGGTTTGGCTGAAGCTTTCTTT. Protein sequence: CASSYGGLAEAFF.

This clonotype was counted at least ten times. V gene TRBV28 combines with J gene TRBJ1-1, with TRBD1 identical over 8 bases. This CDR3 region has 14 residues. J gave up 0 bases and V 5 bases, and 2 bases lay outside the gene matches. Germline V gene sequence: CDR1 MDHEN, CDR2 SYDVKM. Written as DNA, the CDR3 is TGTGCCAGCAGTGCAGGGGGCCTGAACACTGAAGCTTTCTTT. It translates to CASSAGGLNTEAFF. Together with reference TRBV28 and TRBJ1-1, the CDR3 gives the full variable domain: DVKVTQSSRYLVKRTGEKVFLECVQDMDHENMFWYRQDPGLGLRLIYFSYDVKMKEKGDIPEGYSVSREKKERFSLILESASTNQTSMYLCASSAGGLNTEAFFGQGTRLTVV.

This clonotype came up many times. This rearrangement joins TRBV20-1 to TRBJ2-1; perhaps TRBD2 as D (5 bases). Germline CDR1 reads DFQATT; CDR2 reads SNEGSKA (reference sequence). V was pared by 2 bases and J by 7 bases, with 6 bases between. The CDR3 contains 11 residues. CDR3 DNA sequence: TGCAGTGCTAGACCGGGAAATGAGCAGTTCTTC. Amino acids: CSARPGNEQFF.

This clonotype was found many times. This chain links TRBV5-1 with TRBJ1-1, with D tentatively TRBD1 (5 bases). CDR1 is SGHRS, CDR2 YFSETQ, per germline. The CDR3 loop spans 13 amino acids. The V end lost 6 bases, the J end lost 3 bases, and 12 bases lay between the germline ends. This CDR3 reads CASNPTGDTEAFF. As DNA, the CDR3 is TGCGCCAGCAACCCGACGGGGGACACTGAAGCTTTCTTT.

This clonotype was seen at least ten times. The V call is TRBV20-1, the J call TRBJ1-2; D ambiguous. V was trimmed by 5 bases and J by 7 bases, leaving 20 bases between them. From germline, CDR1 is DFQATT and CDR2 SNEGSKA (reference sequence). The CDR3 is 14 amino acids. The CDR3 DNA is TGCAGTGCTCCACTGGGATCGGGCAGTGGTGGCTACACCTTC. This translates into CSAPLGSGSGGYTF.

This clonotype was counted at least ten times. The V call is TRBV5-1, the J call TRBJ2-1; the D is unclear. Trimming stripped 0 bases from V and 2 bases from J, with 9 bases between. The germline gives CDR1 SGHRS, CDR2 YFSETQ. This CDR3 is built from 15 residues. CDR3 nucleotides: TGCGCCAGCAGCTTGGTGGCAGTAACCTACAATGAGCAGTTCTTC. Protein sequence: CASSLVAVTYNEQFF. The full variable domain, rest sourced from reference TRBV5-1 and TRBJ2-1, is KAGVTQTPRYLIKTRGQQVTLSCSPISGHRSVSWYQQTPGQGLQFLFEYFSETQRNKGNFPGRFSGRQFSNSRSEMNVSTLELGDSALYLCASSLVAVTYNEQFFGPGTRLTVL.

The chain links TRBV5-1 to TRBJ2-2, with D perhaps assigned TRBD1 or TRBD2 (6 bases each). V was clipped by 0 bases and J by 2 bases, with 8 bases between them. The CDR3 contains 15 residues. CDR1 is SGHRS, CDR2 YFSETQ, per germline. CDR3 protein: CASSLVGGNTGELFF. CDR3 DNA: TGCGCCAGCAGCTTGGTGGGGGGCAACACCGGGGAGCTGTTTTTT.

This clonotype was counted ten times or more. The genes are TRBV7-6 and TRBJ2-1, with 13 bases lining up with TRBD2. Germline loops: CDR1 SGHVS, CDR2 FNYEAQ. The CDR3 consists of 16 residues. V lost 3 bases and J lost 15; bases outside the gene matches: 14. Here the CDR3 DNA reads TGTGCCAGCAGCTTTGCACTAGCGGGGGGGATTGGTCCCCGGTTCTTC. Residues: CASSFALAGGIGPRFF. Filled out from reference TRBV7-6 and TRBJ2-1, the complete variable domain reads GAGVSQSPRYKVTKRGQDVALRCDPISGHVSLYWYRQALGQGPEFLTYFNYEAQQDKSGLPNDRFSAERPEGSISTLTIQRTEQRDSAMYRCASSFALAGGIGPRFFGPGTRLTVL.

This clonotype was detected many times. The CDR3: CASSLVSGVAEAFF. CDR3 DNA: TGCGCCAGCAGCTTGGTTTCAGGGGTCGCTGAAGCTTTCTTT. The rearrangement uses TRBV5-1 and TRBJ1-1; weak D call: TRBD1 (6 bases). Trimming took 0 bases from V and 6 from J, leaving 12 bases between them. The CDR3 totals 14 residues. Looked up from germline, CDR1 is SGHRS and CDR2 is YFSETQ.

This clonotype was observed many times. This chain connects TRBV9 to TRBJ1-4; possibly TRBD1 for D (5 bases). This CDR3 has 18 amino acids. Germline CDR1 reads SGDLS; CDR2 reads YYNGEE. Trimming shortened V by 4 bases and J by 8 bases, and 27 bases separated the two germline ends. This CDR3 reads CASSPKPLSSGAREKLFF. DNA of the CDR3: TGTGCCAGCAGCCCGAAGCCCCTCAGCTCTGGGGCACGGGAAAAACTGTTTTTT.

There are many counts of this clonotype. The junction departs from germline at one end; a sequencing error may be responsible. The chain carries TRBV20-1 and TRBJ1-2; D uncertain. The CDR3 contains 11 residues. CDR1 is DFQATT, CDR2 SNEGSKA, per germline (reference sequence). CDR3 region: CSAGDGYGYTF. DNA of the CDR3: TGCAGTGCTGGAGATGGCTATGGCTACACCTTC.

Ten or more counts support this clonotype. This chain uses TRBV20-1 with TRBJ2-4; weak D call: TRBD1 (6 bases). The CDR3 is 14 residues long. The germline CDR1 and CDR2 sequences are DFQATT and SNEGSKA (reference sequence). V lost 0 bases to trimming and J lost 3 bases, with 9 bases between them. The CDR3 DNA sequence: TGCAGTGCTAGAGATACAGGGAGCAAAAACATTCAGTACTTC. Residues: CSARDTGSKNIQYF.

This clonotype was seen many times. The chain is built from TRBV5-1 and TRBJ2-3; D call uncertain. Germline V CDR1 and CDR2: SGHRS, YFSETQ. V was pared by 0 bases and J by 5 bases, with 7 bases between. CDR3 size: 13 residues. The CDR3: CASSLVPQDTQYF. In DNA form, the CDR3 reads TGCGCCAGCAGCTTGGTTCCGCAAGATACGCAGTATTTT.

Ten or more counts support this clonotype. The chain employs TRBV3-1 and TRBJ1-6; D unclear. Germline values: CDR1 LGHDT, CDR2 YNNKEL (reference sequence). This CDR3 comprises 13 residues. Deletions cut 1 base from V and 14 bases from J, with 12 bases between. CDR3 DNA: TGTGCCAGCAGCCAAGGCTCAAGGTTGACCCTCCACTTT. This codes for CASSQGSRLTLHF.

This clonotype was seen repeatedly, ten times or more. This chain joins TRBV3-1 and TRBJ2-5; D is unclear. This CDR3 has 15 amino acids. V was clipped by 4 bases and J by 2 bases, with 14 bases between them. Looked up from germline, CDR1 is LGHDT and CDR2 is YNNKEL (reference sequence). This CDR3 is CASSPFRTVQETQYF. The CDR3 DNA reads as TGTGCCAGCAGCCCGTTCAGGACGGTACAAGAGACCCAGTACTTC.

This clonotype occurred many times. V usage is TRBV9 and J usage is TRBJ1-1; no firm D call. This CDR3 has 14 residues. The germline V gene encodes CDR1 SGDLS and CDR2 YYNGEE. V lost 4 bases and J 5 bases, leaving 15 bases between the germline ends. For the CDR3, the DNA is TGTGCCAGCAGCCCCCCAGTGGGGAAAACTGAAGCTTTCTTT. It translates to CASSPPVGKTEAFF.

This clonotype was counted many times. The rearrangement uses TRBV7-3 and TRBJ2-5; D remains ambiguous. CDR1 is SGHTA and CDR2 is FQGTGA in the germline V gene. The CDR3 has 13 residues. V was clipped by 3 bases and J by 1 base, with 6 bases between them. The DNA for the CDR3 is TGTGCCAGCAGCTTTGAGGTCCAAGAGACCCAGTACTTC. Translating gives CASSFEVQETQYF.

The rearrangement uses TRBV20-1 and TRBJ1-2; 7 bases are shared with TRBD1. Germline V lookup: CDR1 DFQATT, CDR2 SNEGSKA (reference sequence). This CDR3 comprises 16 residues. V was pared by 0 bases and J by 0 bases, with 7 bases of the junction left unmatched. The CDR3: CSARDSGQSSNYGYTF. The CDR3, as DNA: TGCAGTGCTAGAGATTCGGGACAGAGCTCTAACTATGGCTACACCTTC.

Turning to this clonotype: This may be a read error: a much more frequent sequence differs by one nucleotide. CDR3: CASSRTGARYGYPF. The CDR3 nucleotides read TGTGCCAGCAGCCGGACAGGGGCGCGCTATGGCTACCCCTTC. The rearrangement uses TRBV7-9 and TRBJ1-2, with 9 bases matching TRBD1. The CDR3 length is 14 residues. Germline CDR1 and CDR2: SEHNR and FQNEAQ (reference sequence).

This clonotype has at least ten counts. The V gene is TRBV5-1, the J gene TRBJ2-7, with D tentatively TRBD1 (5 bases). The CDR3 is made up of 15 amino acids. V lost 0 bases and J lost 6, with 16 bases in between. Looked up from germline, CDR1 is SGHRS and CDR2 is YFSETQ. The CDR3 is CASSLGRQGPFEQYF. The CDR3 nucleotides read TGCGCCAGCAGCTTGGGTCGGCAGGGCCCCTTCGAGCAGTACTTC.

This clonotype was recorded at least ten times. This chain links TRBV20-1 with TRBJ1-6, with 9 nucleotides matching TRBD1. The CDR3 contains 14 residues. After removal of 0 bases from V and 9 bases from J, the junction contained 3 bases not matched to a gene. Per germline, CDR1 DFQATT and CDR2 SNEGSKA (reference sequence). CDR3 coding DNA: TGCAGTGCTAGAGAGACAGGGGGATCTTCACCCCTCCACTTT. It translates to CSARETGGSSPLHF.

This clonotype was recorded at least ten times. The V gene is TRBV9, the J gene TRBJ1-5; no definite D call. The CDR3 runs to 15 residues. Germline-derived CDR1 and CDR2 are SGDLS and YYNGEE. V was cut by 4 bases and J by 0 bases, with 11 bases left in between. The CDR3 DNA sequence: TGTGCCAGCAGCTCCGGACTGATTAGCAATCAGCCCCAGCATTTT. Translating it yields CASSSGLISNQPQHF.